This T cell receptor beta chain comes out of a study of cytomegalovirus exposure and HLA in healthy donors. Measured with immunoSEQ multiplex PCR; TCRdb has only the in-frame clones, and not every one. The sample carries approximately 300,000 clones, 75% to 90% recorded once. J lost 3 bases, V lost 4 bases, and 8 bases had no gene match. The CDR3 runs to 15 residues. Germline V gene sequence: CDR1 SEHNR, CDR2 FQNEAQ (reference sequence). V is TRBV7-9 and J is TRBJ2-5, with 7 bases matching TRBD1. This TCR derives from a woman under 30 in good health and CMV-seronegative. Sequenced: PBMCs. The CDR3 here is CASSSDRETEETQYF. The CDR3 nucleotides are TGTGCCAGCAGCTCCGACAGGGAAACCGAAGAGACCCAGTACTTC.